This T cell receptor beta chain was identified during a study of shared clonotypes between healthy human individuals. Study context: Donors had three CD4 naive, three CD4 memory, two CD8 naive and one CD8 memory plate apiece.

Clones were sequenced by immunoSEQ multiplex PCR, and TCRdb holds only the in-frame ones, with some missing. The sample lists about 990,000 clones; 75% to 80% were seen once. Study-level findings and limits: Large depth notwithstanding, sorted-subset sequencing proved incomplete by rarefaction.

This CDR3 spans 15 amino acids. CDR1 MNHEY and CDR2 SMNVEV come from the germline V gene (reference sequence). Trimming shortened V by 6 bases and J by 2 bases, and 16 bases separated the two germline ends. Comment on this clone: Its antigen is as yet unknown.

This chain uses TRBV27 with TRBJ1-2; D gene ambiguous. This receptor was taken from a man between 18 and 35 years old in good health. Some clones in this sample may be carry-over from other donors' samples. The sequencing sample was made of memory CD4+ T cells from PBMCs. Subset: CD45RA-negative fraction. CDR3 coding DNA: TGTGCCAGCAGCCAAGAGTCAGGCCTAAACTATGGCTACACCTTC. It encodes CASSQESGLNYGYTF.